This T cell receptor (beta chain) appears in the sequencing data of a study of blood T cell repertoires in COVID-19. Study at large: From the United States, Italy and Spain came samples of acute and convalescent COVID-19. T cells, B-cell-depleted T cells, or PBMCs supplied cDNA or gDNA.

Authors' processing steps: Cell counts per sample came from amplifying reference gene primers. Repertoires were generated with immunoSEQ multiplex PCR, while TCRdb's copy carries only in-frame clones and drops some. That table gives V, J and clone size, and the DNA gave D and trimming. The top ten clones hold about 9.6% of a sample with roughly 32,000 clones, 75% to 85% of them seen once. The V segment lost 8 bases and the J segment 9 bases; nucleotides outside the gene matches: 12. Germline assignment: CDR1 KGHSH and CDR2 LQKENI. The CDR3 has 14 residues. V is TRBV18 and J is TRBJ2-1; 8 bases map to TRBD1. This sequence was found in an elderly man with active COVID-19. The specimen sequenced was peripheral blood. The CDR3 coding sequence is TGTGCCAGCGCGGCGGACAGGGAGAGAAGTGAGCAGTTCTTC. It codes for CASAADRERSEQFF.